What follows is one T cell receptor (beta chain) and its context. This clonotype was found a few times. Its antigen remains undetermined. No per-base quality is available; no much larger clone lies one base away. The sample's treatment or condition label, decoded: roughly 11-day PBMC culture with coronavirus spike peptide pools or control peptides (ViraFEST assay). The study used the ViraFEST assay, which expanded antigen-specific T cells with peptide pools and then identified expanded clonotypes by TCR sequencing. The convalescent patients' positive SARS-CoV-2 PCR tests were from March to December 2020, which was before the Alpha, Beta and Delta variants emerged in the United States. Each well held around 2.1 million PBMCs cultured with approximately 9.1 ug/ml peptide pools in IMDM containing 5% human AB serum and 7.5 to 10 IU/ml IL-2. Half of the culture medium was replaced with fresh IL-2-containing medium on days 3 and 7. Once the cells had been in culture for ten to eleven days, the EasySep CD4+ T cell isolation kit was used to isolate CD4+ T cells by negative selection. Ficoll-Paque Plus gradient centrifugation was used to isolate PBMCs from whole blood, and the isolated PBMCs were then either used fresh or cryopreserved at -140C. Triplicate wells were generally used for each culture condition.

These data are taken from a study of vaccination and CD4 T cells after COVID-19 (dated 2022 in TCRdb). Background on the whole study: Convalescent patients had a positive SARS-CoV-2 result on nasal swab PCR, and of these patients, some ten had mild disease and one had severe disease. Two doses of either the Pfizer-BioNTech BNT162b2 vaccine (n=8) or the Moderna mRNA-1273 vaccine (n=2) were administered to participants. In 10 COVID-19 convalescent patients and several infection-naive healthy vaccine recipients, the spike-specific CD4+ TCR repertoire before mRNA vaccination was compared with the repertoire after mRNA vaccination. Control cultures received a CEFX viral epitope pool as the positive control, an HIV-1 Nef peptide pool as the negative control, or no peptide. Post-vaccine blood samples were taken a median of roughly 72 days after the second vaccine dose, with a range of 14 to 241 days. Overlapping spike peptide pools from SARS-CoV-2 and from the common cold coronaviruses HCoV-NL63, HCoV-OC43 and HCoV-229E were used as culture stimuli. Six males and four females were included in the convalescent cohort, with two Hispanic individuals, seven Caucasians, two Asians and one multiracial person represented. Post-COVID blood samples were collected from convalescent patients a median of approximately 100 days after diagnosis, with a range of roughly 35 to 161 days. Study-wide conclusions, independent of this receptor: Although the median number of SARS-CoV-2-reactive clonotypes went up from around 20 after infection to 38 after vaccination, the increase was not significant. Among convalescent patients, a median roughly 90% of the SARS-CoV-2-reactive clones seen after vaccination appeared only after vaccination, which suggests priming specific to the vaccine. Of the vaccine-specific clones in convalescent patients, 304 of 307, or nearly all, reacted only to SARS-CoV-2 spike and did not cross-react with common cold coronaviruses. The study included relatively few convalescent patients and did not analyze early timepoints after natural infection.

To prepare the library, PCR was applied. TCR sequencing of DNA from cultured CD4+ T cells used the Oncomine TCR Beta short-read assay at the Johns Hopkins FTIC core. The QIAamp micro DNA kit was used to extract genomic DNA from the cultured CD4+ T cells. Oncomine TCR Beta libraries made from cultured CD4+ T cells were pooled using unique dual indexes and sequenced on an Illumina iSeq 100. The paper's processing steps were these. Non-productive sequences were removed, and CDR3s that did not start with C, did not end with F or W, or were shorter than 7 amino acids were discarded. Antigen-specific clonotypes were identified with the MANAFEST web application by comparing peptide-stimulated wells with reference and other culture wells. Positive clones required FDR below 0.05, an odds ratio above 5, and productive frequency above 0.1% in at least two of three replicate wells. Clonotypes that were significantly expanded in both SARS-CoV-2 spike wells and at least one common cold coronavirus spike condition were defined as cross-reactive. Similarity between CDR3 sequences was evaluated in R version 3.6.1 using Levenshtein distances (stringdist) and unrooted phylogenetic trees (ape). TCRdb trimmed the raw reads at Q25, called clones with MiXCR and kept productive beta chains. Every distinct CDR3 protein forms one entry, paired with its most common genes and DNA. The V and J calls here are based on TCRdb, not the publication. This sample is represented by around 15,000 distinct CDR3 sequences; 39% of them were singletons. The top ten constitute around 5.6% of the sample.

The CDR3 sequence holds 15 residues, the cysteine and phenylalanine included. Only the CDR3 region is kept as DNA, spanning 45 bases read in frame from base 1. From a lookup of the germline V gene, CDR1 and CDR2 are SGHTA and FQGNSA. Trimming leaves V shorter by 4 bases and J shorter by 1 base, with the junction holding 7 bases beyond the gene matches. This sample comprised CD4+ T cells from blood, cultured in vitro, obtained before SARS-CoV-2 vaccination. The chain is assembled from TRBV7-2 and TRBJ2-7, and TRBD1 matches 7 of the central bases. The sequence was obtained from a human donor who had recovered from COVID-19. The CDR3 has the sequence CASSSPGQLSYEQYF. The DNA is as follows: TGTGCCAGCAGCTCTCCGGGACAGCTATCCTACGAGCAGTACTTC.